Following are 3 T cell receptor beta chains from one sample sequenced in a study of shared clonotypes between healthy human individuals. Clones were sequenced by immunoSEQ multiplex PCR, and TCRdb holds only the in-frame ones, with some missing. The sample yields about 1.1 million clones, about 72% seen once. The sample taken for sequencing was memory CD4+ T cells from PBMCs. Documented subset: CD45RA-negative fraction. All receptors come from a man aged 18 to 29 in good health. Some clones in this sample may be carry-over from other donors' samples.

V is TRBV5-1 and J is TRBJ2-3; 8 positions match TRBD2. CDR1 and CDR2 from the germline V gene are SGHRS and YFSETQ. The V segment lost 0 bases and the J segment 6 bases; nucleotides outside the gene matches: 6. CDR3 length: 15 amino acids. CDR3 sequence (DNA): TGCGCCAGCAGCTTGGGCACAGCGGGAGCTGATACGCAGTATTTT. Translation: CASSLGTAGADTQYF.

This clone was recorded once. The CDR3 DNA reads as TGTGCCAGTAGCCGACAGGTAATGAATCAGCCCCAGCATTTT. Encoded protein: CASSRQVMNQPQHF. The V call is TRBV19, the J call TRBJ1-5; D might be TRBD1 (6 bases). V was shortened by 6 bases and J by 4 bases, with 13 bases between the two germline ends. The CDR3 has 14 amino acids. Germline CDR1 and CDR2: LNHDA and SQIVND (reference sequence).

This sequence joins TRBV5-1 and TRBJ2-5; D assignment may be TRBD1 or TRBD2 (5 bases each). With 4 bases removed from V and 5 bases from J, the gap between germline ends came to 15 bases. The CDR3 consists of 14 residues. From germline, CDR1 is SGHRS and CDR2 YFSETQ. In nucleotides, the CDR3 is TGCGCCAGCAGCCCGGGGCCAATGAGGGAGACCCAGTACTTC. Encoded protein: CASSPGPMRETQYF. The variable domain in full, completed from reference TRBV5-1 and TRBJ2-5, reads KAGVTQTPRYLIKTRGQQVTLSCSPISGHRSVSWYQQTPGQGLQFLFEYFSETQRNKGNFPGRFSGRQFSNSRSEMNVSTLELGDSALYLCASSPGPMRETQYFGPGTRLLVL.